Sequencing of this T cell receptor beta chain was carried out in a study of blood T cell repertoires in COVID-19 (dated by TCRdb to between 2020 and 2021). Context from the whole study: Samples from collaborators originated in the United States, Italy and Spain and spanned both the acute and convalescent phases of COVID-19. Subjects who had been exposed to COVID-19, were actively infected with it, or had recovered from it provided the deeply sampled blood TCRbeta repertoires that made up the dataset. A freely available public database, intended as a resource for researchers studying the immune response to SARS-CoV-2, is where the repertoires were released. The sample metadata nearly always contained a de-identified subject ID, COVID-19 status, age in years and sex. Where available, HLA class I and class II types were obtained from metadata supplied by the sample provider rather than from assay-based typing. Samples were obtained from the ongoing ImmuneRACE study (first 160 participants) and from over 1,000 subjects provided by 6 global collaborators. The prospective study material was composed of cDNA or gDNA derived from T cells, B-cell-depleted T cells, or PBMCs. Summary of the overall study and its limitations: Clinical and demographic metadata were provided uncurated, with the amount varying by source and participant.

Remarks on this clone: Its antigen is unknown. No base qualities exist here, and no much larger clone lies one base off it.

Participants in the prospective study were aged roughly 18 to 95 years, lived in about two dozen United States geographic areas, and enrolled through a virtual design. In the prospective study, cohorts were assigned on the basis of participant-reported clinical history obtained from a screening survey and a study questionnaire. Exposed participants were defined as having been in contact with someone with a PCR-confirmed or clinician-diagnosed COVID-19 case within 2 weeks of study entry. In the prospective study, mobile phlebotomists collected whole blood, serum and a nasopharyngeal or oropharyngeal swab from each participant. Participants in the prospective study had the option to provide additional blood draws and questionnaires over an approximately two-month period. Blood samples from the prospective study were shipped frozen or at room temperature prior to DNA extraction. TCRbeta CDR3 regions were amplified from genomic DNA using the immunoSEQ Assay, a bias-controlled multiplex PCR. The published analysis was carried out like this. Within the assay, amplification of reference gene primers was used to estimate how many nucleated cells each sample contained. Sequence reads were collapsed and filtered to measure the absolute abundance of every unique TCRbeta CDR3 rearrangement. Productive Simpson clonality was computed per sample as the square root of Simpson's diversity index over productive rearrangements. Held by TCRdb, this immuneACCESS table contains in-frame sequences only and omits some clones. Under half of the omission traces to an unresolved V gene where checked; the cause of the rest is unknown. V, J and clone size reflect that table, while D and trimming were determined from the DNA. The sample data list 200,000 to 250,000 clones, and 75% to 90% of these were observed just once. The top ten constitute roughly 3.7% of the sample.

The sequenced material came from PBMCs or T cells enriched from blood (not recorded which). The sequence derives from a woman aged 25 to 39 who had been exposed to COVID-19.

This receptor carries the CDR3 CASSYGLTTNEQFF. The nucleotide sequence reads as follows: TGTGCCAGCAGTTACGGGCTTACCACCAATGAGCAGTTCTTC. The sequence links TRBV6-5 to TRBJ2-1; the D gene is not confidently resolved. V is shortened by 2 bases, J by 6 bases, and the region joining them spans 11 bases. The CDR3 covers 14 residues, taking in both the cysteine and the phenylalanine. Only the CDR3 part of the read is kept: 42 bases, read in frame from the first base. CDR1 and CDR2 (MNHEY, SVGAGI) derive from the germline V gene.